These T cell receptor beta chains were read from a single sample in a study of blood T cell repertoires in COVID-19. This table comes from immunoSEQ multiplex PCR, and its TCRdb copy is limited to in-frame clones, with some not included. The table lists roughly 130,000 clones, over 80% of them singletons, with about 2% in the top ten. The sample consisted of peripheral blood. These receptor sequences come from a man between 65 and 79 years old with acute or convalescent COVID-19. The CDR3 runs from the conserved cysteine through the conserved F or W. Fields, in order: clone size, V gene, J gene, D gene, CDR3 protein, CDR3 DNA. The D gene is left open where the match is weak. Only some rows state a clone size, as once, few, many or a class for expanded clones.

clone_size: NA
v_call: TRBV7-9
j_call: TRBJ1-3
d_call: TRBD1
cdr3_aa: CASSPNRGDNTIYF
cdr3_nt: TGTGCCAGCAGCCCAAACAGGGGTGACAACACCATATATTTT

clone_size: NA
v_call: TRBV30
j_call: TRBJ1-2
d_call: TRBD1
cdr3_aa: CARDRGKDGYTF
cdr3_nt: TGTGCCCGAGACAGGGGCAAAGATGGCTACACCTTC

clone_size: NA
v_call: TRBV6-5
j_call: TRBJ2-7
d_call: TRBD1
cdr3_aa: CASSPRTGGGEQYF
cdr3_nt: TGTGCCAGCAGTCCCCGGACAGGGGGGGGCGAGCAGTACTTC

clone_size: NA
v_call: TRBV2
j_call: TRBJ1-2
d_call: TRBD1
cdr3_aa: CASSERGQIYGYTF
cdr3_nt: TGTGCCAGCAGTGAAAGGGGACAGATCTATGGCTACACCTTC

clone_size: NA
v_call: TRBV2
j_call: TRBJ1-1
d_call: NA
cdr3_aa: CASSASAGWSGTEAFF
cdr3_nt: TGTGCCAGCAGTGCGTCGGCAGGGTGGTCTGGCACTGAAGCTTTCTTT

clone_size: NA
v_call: TRBV27
j_call: TRBJ1-1
d_call: NA
cdr3_aa: CASSFRVVGTEAFF
cdr3_nt: TGTGCCAGCAGTTTCAGGGTAGTAGGGACTGAAGCTTTCTTT

clone_size: NA
v_call: TRBV6-5
j_call: TRBJ1-2
d_call: NA
cdr3_aa: CASSSLDRKYGYTF
cdr3_nt: TGTGCCAGCAGTTCCCTCGACAGAAAGTATGGCTACACCTTC

clone_size: NA
v_call: TRBV7-3
j_call: TRBJ2-5
d_call: NA
cdr3_aa: CASSLSQGGTQYF
cdr3_nt: TGTGCCAGCAGCTTAAGCCAGGGGGGGACCCAGTACTTC

clone_size: few
v_call: TRBV7-9
j_call: TRBJ1-4
d_call: NA
cdr3_aa: CAIEQGLDEKLFF
cdr3_nt: TGTGCCATAGAGCAGGGGTTGGATGAAAAACTGTTTTTT

clone_size: NA
v_call: TRBV19
j_call: TRBJ2-2
d_call: TRBD1
cdr3_aa: CASSIRPPGQGSGELFF
cdr3_nt: TGTGCCAGTAGTATACGACCTCCGGGACAGGGTTCCGGGGAGCTGTTTTTT

clone_size: NA
v_call: TRBV28
j_call: TRBJ2-7
d_call: TRBD1
cdr3_aa: CASRPGQRYEQYF
cdr3_nt: TGTGCCAGCCGTCCGGGACAGCGATACGAGCAGTACTTC

clone_size: NA
v_call: TRBV19
j_call: TRBJ1-6
d_call: TRBD1
cdr3_aa: CASSITRGPYNSPLHF
cdr3_nt: TGTGCCAGTAGTATAACGAGGGGGCCGTATAATTCACCCCTCCACTTT

clone_size: once
v_call: TRBV10-3
j_call: TRBJ1-3
d_call: NA
cdr3_aa: CAIRQGGASSGNTIYF
cdr3_nt: TGTGCCATCAGGCAAGGGGGGGCCAGCTCTGGAAACACCATATATTTT

clone_size: NA
v_call: TRBV5-1
j_call: TRBJ2-7
d_call: TRBD1
cdr3_aa: CASRPGQGSDEQYF
cdr3_nt: TGCGCCAGCAGGCCGGGACAGGGAAGCGACGAGCAGTACTTC

clone_size: NA
v_call: TRBV5-1
j_call: TRBJ2-2
d_call: NA
cdr3_aa: CASSGQLTGELFF
cdr3_nt: TGCGCCAGCAGTGGGCAGCTCACCGGGGAGCTGTTTTTT

clone_size: NA
v_call: TRBV27
j_call: TRBJ1-2
d_call: NA
cdr3_aa: CASSTGTPSNYGYTF
cdr3_nt: TGTGCCAGCAGTACCGGGACTCCTTCTAACTATGGCTACACCTTC

clone_size: NA
v_call: TRBV27
j_call: TRBJ2-3
d_call: TRBD2
cdr3_aa: CASSWNQRGADTQYF
cdr3_nt: TGTGCCAGCAGTTGGAATCAGCGGGGAGCAGATACGCAGTATTTT

clone_size: NA
v_call: TRBV3-1/TRBV3-2
j_call: TRBJ2-1
d_call: TRBD1
cdr3_aa: CASYPTGGNEQFF
cdr3_nt: TGTGCCAGCTACCCGACAGGGGGCAATGAGCAGTTCTTC

clone_size: once
v_call: TRBV19
j_call: TRBJ2-6
d_call: TRBD1
cdr3_aa: CASSRIRDRVSGANVLTF
cdr3_nt: TGTGCCAGTAGTCGGATCCGGGACAGGGTCTCTGGGGCCAACGTCCTGACTTTC

clone_size: once
v_call: TRBV10-3
j_call: TRBJ1-6
d_call: TRBD1
cdr3_aa: CAIRLRDSNSPLHF
cdr3_nt: TGTGCCATCAGGCTCCGGGACAGCAATTCACCCCTCCACTTT

clone_size: NA
v_call: TRBV5-1
j_call: TRBJ1-2
d_call: NA
cdr3_aa: CASSLVQGLGGYTF
cdr3_nt: TGCGCCAGCAGCTTGGTGCAGGGTCTGGGAGGCTACACCTTC

clone_size: NA
v_call: TRBV5-1
j_call: TRBJ1-1
d_call: TRBD1
cdr3_aa: CASSSPTGGVGNTEAFF
cdr3_nt: TGCGCCAGCAGCTCCCCGACAGGGGGCGTAGGGAACACTGAAGCTTTCTTT

clone_size: NA
v_call: TRBV2
j_call: TRBJ1-2
d_call: NA
cdr3_aa: CASSEVLLSGGYTF
cdr3_nt: TGTGCCAGCAGTGAAGTTTTACTATCCGGGGGCTACACCTTC

clone_size: few
v_call: TRBV28
j_call: TRBJ1-4
d_call: TRBD1
cdr3_aa: CASRLTGGGIVKLFF
cdr3_nt: TGTGCCAGCAGACTGACAGGGGGGGGGATAGTAAAACTGTTTTTT

clone_size: NA
v_call: TRBV7-9
j_call: TRBJ2-2
d_call: TRBD1
cdr3_aa: CASSFWPVGTGAGELFF
cdr3_nt: TGTGCCAGCAGCTTCTGGCCTGTAGGGACAGGGGCCGGGGAGCTGTTTTTT

clone_size: NA
v_call: TRBV5-4
j_call: TRBJ2-5
d_call: NA
cdr3_aa: CASSRDLLGGQETQYF
cdr3_nt: TGTGCCAGCAGCCGGGACCTTCTGGGGGGACAAGAGACCCAGTACTTC

clone_size: NA
v_call: TRBV25-1
j_call: TRBJ2-3
d_call: TRBD1
cdr3_aa: CASMEAGGSDTQYF
cdr3_nt: TGTGCCAGCATGGAGGCAGGGGGATCAGATACGCAGTATTTT

clone_size: NA
v_call: TRBV7-2
j_call: TRBJ2-3
d_call: TRBD2
cdr3_aa: CASSLGASGGGYSTDTQYF
cdr3_nt: TGTGCCAGCAGCTTAGGGGCTAGCGGGGGGGGCTACAGCACAGATACGCAGTATTTT

clone_size: once
v_call: TRBV29-1
j_call: TRBJ1-5
d_call: NA
cdr3_aa: CSVDLQGSGQPQHF
cdr3_nt: TGCAGCGTTGATCTCCAGGGATCAGGGCAGCCCCAGCATTTT

clone_size: NA
v_call: TRBV14
j_call: TRBJ2-7
d_call: TRBD2
cdr3_aa: CASSPPSGGYYEQYF
cdr3_nt: TGTGCCAGCAGCCCGCCTAGCGGGGGGTACTACGAGCAGTACTTC

clone_size: NA
v_call: TRBV28
j_call: TRBJ1-1
d_call: NA
cdr3_aa: CASSPSGSGTEAFF
cdr3_nt: TGTGCCAGCAGTCCCTCAGGCAGCGGCACTGAAGCTTTCTTT

clone_size: few
v_call: TRBV6-2/TRBV6-3
j_call: TRBJ1-6
d_call: TRBD1
cdr3_aa: CASSTDRESYNSPLHF
cdr3_nt: TGTGCCAGCAGTACGGACAGGGAATCCTATAATTCACCCCTCCACTTT

clone_size: NA
v_call: TRBV10-2
j_call: TRBJ1-5
d_call: NA
cdr3_aa: CASSEWLGGNQPQHF
cdr3_nt: TGCGCCAGCAGTGAATGGCTAGGAGGCAATCAGCCCCAGCATTTT

clone_size: NA
v_call: TRBV15
j_call: TRBJ2-1
d_call: TRBD1
cdr3_aa: CATMRTGGADEQFF
cdr3_nt: TGTGCCACCATGAGGACAGGGGGCGCGGATGAGCAGTTCTTC

clone_size: NA
v_call: TRBV9
j_call: TRBJ1-2
d_call: NA
cdr3_aa: CASSVGAGDGYTF
cdr3_nt: TGTGCCAGCAGCGTAGGGGCCGGGGATGGCTACACCTTC

clone_size: NA
v_call: TRBV10-2
j_call: TRBJ2-1
d_call: NA
cdr3_aa: CASTDYNEQFF
cdr3_nt: TGCGCCAGTACAGATTACAATGAGCAGTTCTTC

clone_size: once
v_call: TRBV6-6
j_call: TRBJ1-5
d_call: NA
cdr3_aa: CASTNLDLGDNQPQHF
cdr3_nt: TGTGCCAGCACAAACTTGGACCTCGGGGATAATCAGCCCCAGCATTTT

clone_size: NA
v_call: TRBV5-1
j_call: TRBJ2-2
d_call: TRBD1
cdr3_aa: CASSLAGQGGNTGELFF
cdr3_nt: TGCGCCAGCAGCTTGGCGGGACAGGGGGGAAACACCGGGGAGCTGTTTTTT

clone_size: NA
v_call: TRBV6-5
j_call: TRBJ1-2
d_call: TRBD1
cdr3_aa: CASSRSGTGSYGYTF
cdr3_nt: TGTGCCAGCAGTAGATCCGGGACAGGGAGCTATGGCTACACCTTC

clone_size: few
v_call: TRBV11-2
j_call: TRBJ1-2
d_call: NA
cdr3_aa: CASSLEVGLAGYTF
cdr3_nt: TGTGCCAGCAGCTTAGAAGTGGGCTTGGCTGGCTACACCTTC

clone_size: NA
v_call: TRBV5-1
j_call: TRBJ1-2
d_call: NA
cdr3_aa: CASSFDIYGGYTF
cdr3_nt: TGCGCCAGCAGCTTCGACATTTACGGTGGCTACACCTTC

clone_size: NA
v_call: TRBV29-1
j_call: TRBJ1-2
d_call: TRBD1
cdr3_aa: CSVEDRGLGVDGYTF
cdr3_nt: TGCAGCGTTGAGGACAGGGGCTTAGGAGTTGATGGCTACACCTTC

clone_size: few
v_call: TRBV3-1/TRBV3-2
j_call: TRBJ1-1
d_call: TRBD1
cdr3_aa: CASNRQGMNTEAFF
cdr3_nt: TGTGCCAGCAACCGACAGGGGATGAACACTGAAGCTTTCTTT

clone_size: NA
v_call: TRBV30
j_call: TRBJ1-1
d_call: TRBD1
cdr3_aa: CAWSVTGGTEAFF
cdr3_nt: TGTGCCTGGAGTGTCACAGGGGGCACTGAAGCTTTCTTT

clone_size: once
v_call: TRBV4-1
j_call: TRBJ2-7
d_call: TRBD1
cdr3_aa: CASSQGPLGGMGSDYEQYF
cdr3_nt: TGCGCCAGCAGCCAAGGGCCTTTAGGGGGCATGGGTTCTGACTACGAGCAGTACTTC